These 21 T cell receptor beta chains originate from one sample sequenced in a study of radiation and T cells in renal cell carcinoma. Time point reported: blood 4 weeks post-SBRT, at nephrectomy. Treatment specified: 15 Gy SBRT to primary tumor, nephrectomy 4 weeks later. Libraries were prepared by immunoSEQ multiplex PCR; TCRdb keeps only in-frame clonotypes and omits some of them. The table lists about 64,000 clones, roughly 80% of them singletons. Here the sequenced sample was blood, taken from a patient whose treatment included radiotherapy and nephrectomy. The receptors stem from a man in his 60s with renal cell carcinoma.

This rearrangement joins TRBV5-6 to TRBJ2-3; D unresolved. This CDR3 has 14 residues. Trimming removed 0 bases from V and 3 bases from J, with 8 bases in between. Germline V lookup: CDR1 SGHDT, CDR2 YYEEEE. CDR3 nucleotide sequence: TGTGCCAGCAGCTTGGGGGTAGTTACAGATACGCAGTATTTT. Its translation: CASSLGVVTDTQYF. The full variable domain, rest sourced from reference TRBV5-6 and TRBJ2-3, is DAGVTQSPTHLIKTRGQQVTLRCSPKSGHDTVSWYQQALGQGPQFIFQYYEEEERQRGNFPDRFSGHQFPNYSSELNVNALLLGDSALYLCASSLGVVTDTQYFGPGTRLTVL.

The rearrangement uses TRBV7-2 and TRBJ1-1, with TRBD1 matching over 7 bases. The CDR3 has 15 residues. CDR1 is SGHTA, CDR2 FQGNSA, per germline. Germline trimming cut 5 bases from V and 4 bases from J; bases unmatched to any gene: 10. CDR3 residues: CASSTQQGGGTEAFF. The DNA for the CDR3 is TGTGCCAGCAGCACTCAGCAGGGGGGGGGCACTGAAGCTTTCTTT. The whole variable domain, remainder taken from reference TRBV7-2 and TRBJ1-1, is GAGVSQSPSNKVTEKGKDVELRCDPISGHTALYWYRQSLGQGLEFLIYFQGNSAPDKSGLPSDRFSAERTGGSVSTLTIQRTQQEDSAVYLCASSTQQGGGTEAFFGQGTRLTVV.

The CDR3 spells CATSREQRYMNTEAFF. The CDR3, as DNA: TGTGCCACCAGCAGAGAACAACGGTACATGAACACTGAAGCTTTCTTT. The rearrangement uses TRBV15 and TRBJ1-1; no clear D gene. CDR3 length: 16 residues. Per the germline V gene, CDR1 is LNHNV and CDR2 is YYDKDF (reference sequence). Trimming removed 0 bases from V and 0 bases from J, with 11 bases in between.

This rearrangement joins TRBV7-8 to TRBJ2-1; possible D gene TRBD2, 6 bases. Germline V lookup: CDR1 SGHVS, CDR2 FQNEAQ. The V gene lost 5 bases and the J gene lost 6 bases, with 14 bases spanning the gap. The CDR3 extends over 14 amino acids. DNA for the CDR3: TGTGCCAGCAGCCCCCGGGTGACTAGCAATGAGCAGTTCTTC. Protein: CASSPRVTSNEQFF.

This clone was counted between two and nine times. The V gene is TRBV15, the J gene TRBJ1-2; D is ambiguous. The CDR3 consists of 15 residues. Germline CDR1 reads LNHNV; CDR2 reads YYDKDF (reference sequence). Trimming cost V 1 base and J 7 bases, with 16 bases left between them. CDR3 protein: CATSRGNLEMGGYTF. CDR3 DNA sequence: TGTGCCACCAGCAGAGGGAATTTAGAGATGGGTGGCTACACCTTC.

The chain has TRBV11-2 and TRBJ1-2, with D hard to call. The CDR3 spans 16 residues. V was clipped by 5 bases and J by 2 bases, with 18 bases between them. Germline CDR1 and CDR2: SGHAT and FQNNGV. CDR3 sequence reads: CASSNLRRETNYGYTF. The CDR3 bases are TGTGCCAGCAGCAACCTCAGGCGGGAAACAAACTATGGCTACACCTTC.

The chain carries TRBV5-1 and TRBJ2-3, with D perhaps being TRBD1 or TRBD2 (6 bases each). The CDR3 is 16 residues long. With 4 bases removed from V and 4 bases from J, the gap between germline ends came to 19 bases. CDR1 and CDR2 (germline): SGHRS, YFSETQ. CDR3 bases: TGCGCCAGCAGCCCGGGAGCAGGGGCCCTCGCAGATACGCAGTATTTT. Encoded protein: CASSPGAGALADTQYF.

The chain couples TRBV2 to TRBJ1-1, with 7 bases matching TRBD1. The CDR3 is made up of 15 amino acids. From germline, CDR1 is SNHLY and CDR2 FYNNEI. V trimming: 5 bases; J trimming: 3 bases; junction bases outside the gene matches: 9. CDR3 in DNA: TGTGCCAGCAGTCAACAGGGGAAGAGCGACACTGAAGCTTTCTTT. Translated, it gives CASSQQGKSDTEAFF.

V gene TRBV5-6 combines with J gene TRBJ1-5; maybe TRBD1 (5 bases). From germline, CDR1 is SGHDT and CDR2 YYEEEE. CDR3 length equals 15 residues. The V end lost 4 bases, the J end lost 2 bases, and 13 bases lay between the germline ends. The CDR3 DNA follows: TGTGCCAGCAGCCCTTTGGGGGGAGGCAATCAGCCCCAGCATTTT. Translating it yields CASSPLGGGNQPQHF.

The chain combines TRBV15 with TRBJ1-1; TRBD1 matches at 7 bases. The CDR3 length is 14 residues. J gave up 4 bases and V 6 bases, and 8 bases lay outside the gene matches. Germline V gene data show CDR1 as LNHNV and CDR2 as YYDKDF (reference sequence). Here the CDR3 DNA reads TGTGCCACCAGAACTGACAGGGAAGTCACTGAAGCTTTCTTT. Translating gives CATRTDREVTEAFF. Combining the CDR3 with reference TRBV15 and TRBJ1-1 gives the whole variable domain DAMVIQNPRYQVTQFGKPVTLSCSQTLNHNVMYWYQQKSSQAPKLLFHYYDKDFNNEADTPDNFQSRRPNTSFCFLDIRSPGLGDTAMYLCATRTDREVTEAFFGQGTRLTVV.

The J gene is TRBJ1-2, the V gene TRBV2; a possible D gene is TRBD1 (5 bases). CDR1 is SNHLY, CDR2 FYNNEI, per germline. With 0 bases removed from V and 14 bases from J, the gap between germline ends came to 13 bases. The CDR3 spans 12 residues. The CDR3: CASSEAPMTVTF. In nucleotides, the CDR3 is TGTGCCAGCAGTGAAGCCCCTATGACAGTTACCTTC.

The genes are TRBV19 and TRBJ2-7; no firm D call. CDR1 LNHDA and CDR2 SQIVND come from the germline V gene (reference sequence). The CDR3 is made up of 13 amino acids. V was shortened by 6 bases and J by 5 bases, with 14 bases between the two germline ends. The CDR3 reads CASRSTGQDEQYF. CDR3 nucleotides: TGTGCCAGTAGATCCACTGGGCAGGACGAGCAGTACTTC.

This chain's CDR3 is CASSGTSGGQETQYF. The CDR3 DNA is TGTGCCAGCAGCGGAACTAGCGGGGGGCAAGAGACCCAGTACTTC. The chain couples TRBV5-5 to TRBJ2-5; TRBD2 matches at 12 bases. V gave up 4 bases and J gave up 2 bases; unmatched junction bases: 3. There are 15 residues in the CDR3. The germline CDR1 and CDR2 sequences are SGHKS and YYEKEE (reference sequence).

This chain joins TRBV28 and TRBJ2-1, with 13 bases fitting TRBD2. This CDR3 contains 13 residues. J lost 8 bases, V lost 8 bases, and 3 bases had no gene match. In germline, CDR1 is MDHEN, CDR2 SYDVKM. CDR3 coding DNA: TGTGCCAGCGGACTAGCGGGAGCTTATGAGCAGTTCTTC. It translates to CASGLAGAYEQFF.

The genes are TRBV30 and TRBJ1-6; D call uncertain. In germline, CDR1 is GTSNPN, CDR2 SVGIG (reference sequence). The CDR3 spans 11 residues. V was shortened by 4 bases and J by 9 bases, with 7 bases between the two germline ends. CDR3 DNA sequence: TGTGCCTGGAAGTTGGGTTCACCCCTCCACTTT. Amino acids: CAWKLGSPLHF. The whole variable domain, filled in from reference TRBV30 and TRBJ1-6, reads SQTIHQWPATLVQPVGSPLSLECTVEGTSNPNLYWYRQAAGRGLQLLFYSVGIGQISSEVPQNLSASRPQDRQFILSSKKLLLSDSGFYLCAWKLGSPLHFGNGTRLTVT.

A single count supports this clone. The chain recombines TRBV7-7 with TRBJ2-2, with D maybe TRBD1 (6 bases). The ends were cut back, 4 bases at V and 6 bases at J, with 12 bases in the middle. The germline V gene encodes CDR1 SSHAT and CDR2 FNYEAQ (reference sequence). The CDR3 has 14 amino acids. In DNA, the CDR3 is TGTGCCAGCAGCTCCTCACAGGGAGCCGGGGAGCTGTTTTTT. Protein: CASSSSQGAGELFF. Variable domain in full (rest from reference TRBV7-7 and TRBJ2-2): GAGVSQSPRYKVTKRGQDVTLRCDPISSHATLYWYQQALGQGPEFLTYFNYEAQPDKSGLPSDRFSAERPEGSISTLTIQRTEQRDSAMYRCASSSSQGAGELFFGEGSRLTVL.

This clone has just a few counts. The rearrangement uses TRBV19 and TRBJ2-2; D might be TRBD1 or TRBD2, each matching 5 bases. The CDR3 spans 13 residues. Germline CDR1 LNHDA, CDR2 SQIVND (reference sequence). Trimming shortened V by 7 bases and J by 4 bases, and 10 bases separated the two germline ends. The CDR3, as DNA: TGTGCCAGTACCACGGGGCTCACCGGGGAGCTGTTTTTT. It encodes CASTTGLTGELFF.

The chain has TRBV9 and TRBJ1-2; 8 bases line up with TRBD1. In germline, CDR1 is SGDLS, CDR2 YYNGEE. V gave up 0 bases and J gave up 5 bases; unmatched junction bases: 9. CDR3 length equals 16 residues. CDR3 bases: TGTGCCAGCAGCGTAGTCAACGGACAGGGCTATTATGGCTACACCTTC. Residues: CASSVVNGQGYYGYTF.

This clone was seen a single time. The chain carries TRBV5-1 and TRBJ1-2, with 8 bases lining up with TRBD1. The germline V gene encodes CDR1 SGHRS and CDR2 YFSETQ. The CDR3 is 16 residues long. The trim removed 4 bases at V and 0 bases at J, leaving 8 bases unmatched. CDR3 DNA: TGCGCCAGCAGCCCGGACAGGGTTGGTGCTAACTATGGCTACACCTTC. This encodes CASSPDRVGANYGYTF.

The V gene is TRBV9, the J gene TRBJ2-2, with 9 nucleotides matching TRBD2. The J segment lost 6 bases and the V segment lost 0 bases, leaving 6 bases of the junction unmatched. CDR3 size: 16 residues. Germline CDR1 SGDLS, CDR2 YYNGEE. The CDR3 DNA reads as TGTGCCAGCAGCGTAGGCGGGAGGGCCGTCTCCGGGGAGCTGTTTTTT. This codes for CASSVGGRAVSGELFF. Full variable domain (outside the CDR3, taken from reference TRBV9 and TRBJ2-2): DSGVTQTPKHLITATGQRVTLRCSPRSGDLSVYWYQQSLDQGLQFLIQYYNGEERAKGNILERFSAQQFPDLHSELNLSSLELGDSALYFCASSVGGRAVSGELFFGEGSRLTVL.

The chain employs TRBV7-2 and TRBJ1-6; no firm D call. Trimming removed 1 base from V and 10 bases from J, with 2 bases in between. CDR3 size: 11 residues. Looked up from germline, CDR1 is SGHTA and CDR2 is FQGNSA. The CDR3 DNA is TGTGCCAGCAGCTTAGGGTCACCCCTCCACTTT. This encodes CASSLGSPLHF.